The 17 T cell receptor beta chains presented below share a single source sample, sequenced in a study of graft-versus-host responses after intestinal transplantation. Method: immunoSEQ multiplex PCR; TCRdb's copy keeps in-frame clones and lacks some. The sample contains some 35,000 clones, approximately 93% of which appear only once. No antigens are known for them. This material consisted of unstimulated CD4+ T cells sorted from spleen or lymph node cells, taken before transplant. The source of these receptors is a human donor who was the organ donor for an intestinal transplant.

This chain joins TRBV2 and TRBJ2-3; tentatively, D is TRBD2 (5 bases). The CDR3 is 13 amino acids. In germline, CDR1 is SNHLY, CDR2 FYNNEI. Trimming removed 8 bases at V and 4 bases at J, with 13 bases between. CDR3 amino acids: CASSSPRPDTQYF. In nucleotides, the CDR3 is TGTGCCAGCTCTAGCCCCCGGCCAGATACGCAGTATTTT.

The chain combines TRBV6-5 with TRBJ1-2, with 7 bases fitting TRBD1. In germline, CDR1 is MNHEY, CDR2 SVGAGI. With V trimmed by 2 bases and J by 7 bases, 7 bases remained unmatched. CDR3 length equals 14 residues. The CDR3: CASSYRQTGFGYTF. CDR3 nucleotide sequence: TGTGCCAGCAGTTACCGACAGACAGGGTTTGGCTACACCTTC.

The rearrangement uses TRBV19 and TRBJ1-5; 9 nucleotides agree with TRBD1. This CDR3 spans 15 amino acids. Germline lookup yields CDR1 LNHDA and CDR2 SQIVND (reference sequence). Losses at the gene ends were 3 bases for V and 4 bases for J; bases not matched to a gene: 4. The CDR3, as DNA: TGTGCCAGTAGTATCTACAGGGGGCGGAATCAGCCCCAGCATTTT. It yields the protein CASSIYRGRNQPQHF.

The V call is TRBV2, the J call TRBJ2-1, with a possible D match to TRBD2 (7 bases). This CDR3 has 15 residues. The V gene's germline CDR1 is SNHLY and CDR2 FYNNEI. Deletions cut 3 bases from V and 4 bases from J, with 13 bases between. The CDR3 spells CASSERGHQYNEQFF. As DNA, the CDR3 is TGTGCCAGCAGTGAGCGGGGGCACCAATACAATGAGCAGTTCTTC. Combining the CDR3 with reference TRBV2 and TRBJ2-1 gives the whole variable domain EPEVTQTPSHQVTQMGQEVILRCVPISNHLYFYWYRQILGQKVEFLVSFYNNEISEKSEIFDDQFSVERPDGSNFTLKIRSTKLEDSAMYFCASSERGHQYNEQFFGPGTRLTVL.

The chain combines TRBV4-1 with TRBJ2-1, with D unclear. Germline assignment: CDR1 MGHRA and CDR2 YSYEKL. There are 12 residues in the CDR3. Trimming stripped 0 bases from V and 11 bases from J, with 8 bases between. The CDR3 bases are TGCGCCAGCAGCCAAGAATCCCCCAAGCAGTTCTTC. Translating gives CASSQESPKQFF.

The CDR3 region has the DNA TGTGCCAGCAGCTTAGGGTCAGGTGCCAACACCGGGGAGCTGTTTTTT. Its translation: CASSLGSGANTGELFF. This chain links TRBV7-2 with TRBJ2-2; D not certain. Trimming cost V 1 base and J 2 bases, with 11 bases left between them. This CDR3 has 16 residues. Germline V lookup: CDR1 SGHTA, CDR2 FQGNSA. Supplemented by reference TRBV7-2 and TRBJ2-2, the full variable domain reads GAGVSQSPSNKVTEKGKDVELRCDPISGHTALYWYRQSLGQGLEFLIYFQGNSAPDKSGLPSDRFSAERTGGSVSTLTIQRTQQEDSAVYLCASSLGSGANTGELFFGEGSRLTVL.

This sequence joins TRBV6-5 and TRBJ1-4, with 8 bases identical to TRBD1. Germline trimming cut 2 bases from V and 7 bases from J; bases unmatched to any gene: 6. The CDR3 is 15 residues long. Germline V gene lookup returns CDR1 MNHEY and CDR2 SVGAGI. The CDR3 DNA reads TGTGCCAGCAGTTACCTCGGACAGGGAAGTGAAAAACTGTTTTTT. Encoded protein: CASSYLGQGSEKLFF.

The chain links TRBV18 to TRBJ1-1; TRBD1 aligns across 7 bases. CDR3 size: 16 residues. J was trimmed by 4 bases and V by 0 bases; bases with no gene match: 8. Germline V lookup: CDR1 KGHSH, CDR2 LQKENI. For the CDR3, the DNA is TGTGCCAGCTCACCACCTATGAGGCAGGGGGGCACTGAAGCTTTCTTT. Translated: CASSPPMRQGGTEAFF.

This rearrangement joins TRBV5-1 to TRBJ1-1, with a tentative D call TRBD1 (5 bases). This CDR3 spans 14 amino acids. The germline V gene has CDR1 SGHRS and CDR2 YFSETQ. Trimming removed 4 bases from V and 7 bases from J, with 17 bases in between. The CDR3 nucleotides are TGCGCCAGCAGCCAAGGACAAAGTCCAAATGAAGCTTTCTTT. Protein sequence: CASSQGQSPNEAFF.

The chain combines TRBV7-9 with TRBJ2-5, with a possible D match to TRBD2 (6 bases). The CDR3 is made up of 14 amino acids. V was cut by 3 bases and J by 0 bases, with 8 bases left in between. Germline values: CDR1 SEHNR, CDR2 FQNEAQ (reference sequence). CDR3 coding DNA: TGTGCCAGCAGCTTCGGGGGAAACCAAGAGACCCAGTACTTC. It yields the protein CASSFGGNQETQYF.

The V and J genes are TRBV5-4 and TRBJ1-1; D gene uncertain. CDR1 and CDR2 from the germline V gene are SGHNT and YYREEE (reference sequence). The CDR3 covers 14 residues. V lost 0 bases, J lost 5 bases, and 11 bases lay in between. This chain's CDR3 is CASSLEGGLTEAFF. The CDR3 DNA reads TGTGCCAGCAGCTTGGAGGGAGGTTTGACTGAAGCTTTCTTT.

The chain employs TRBV6-1 and TRBJ1-2; D is undetermined. CDR1 MNHNS and CDR2 SASEGT come from the germline V gene. The length of the CDR3 is 14 residues. Trimming took 10 bases from V and 6 from J, leaving 21 bases between them. The CDR3 spells CATKQTSDGHGYTF. The CDR3 bases are TGTGCCACCAAACAAACTTCAGACGGTCATGGCTACACCTTC.

The V call is TRBV7-9, the J call TRBJ1-6; D may be TRBD1 (6 bases). Germline V gene sequence: CDR1 SEHNR, CDR2 FQNEAQ (reference sequence). The CDR3 totals 12 residues. Trimming removed 1 base at V and 13 bases at J, with 8 bases between. In DNA, the CDR3 is TGTGCCAGCAGCTTAGGGGGGCTCCCCCTCCACTTT. It codes for CASSLGGLPLHF.

The chain couples TRBV9 to TRBJ1-1; no clear D. Germline CDR1 SGDLS, CDR2 YYNGEE. The V end was cut by 4 bases, the J end by 4 bases, with 14 bases between. This CDR3 region has 14 residues. CDR3 DNA sequence: TGTGCCAGCAGCCCGCGAGGACGGATCACTGAAGCTTTCTTT. As protein: CASSPRGRITEAFF.

To note about this clone: One end of the junction does not line up with germline, which may come from a read error. J is TRBJ1-5 and V is TRBV7-7, with 9 bases that match TRBD1. From germline, CDR1 is SSHAT and CDR2 FNYEAQ (reference sequence). There are 16 residues in the CDR3. The chain's CDR3 is CASSQDRDRVNQPQHF. Here the CDR3 DNA reads TGTGCTAGCAGCCAGGACCGGGACAGGGTAAACCAGCCCCAGCATTTT.

The chain joins TRBV7-2 to TRBJ1-1; D not resolved. CDR1 SGHTA and CDR2 FQGNSA come from the germline V gene. Trimming removed 4 bases from V and 5 bases from J, with 11 bases in between. CDR3 length: 13 residues. CDR3 in amino acids: CASSSAAGTEAFF. DNA of the CDR3: TGTGCCAGCAGCTCGGCGGCGGGAACTGAAGCTTTCTTT. The full variable domain, rest sourced from reference TRBV7-2 and TRBJ1-1, is GAGVSQSPSNKVTEKGKDVELRCDPISGHTALYWYRQSLGQGLEFLIYFQGNSAPDKSGLPSDRFSAERTGGSVSTLTIQRTQQEDSAVYLCASSSAAGTEAFFGQGTRLTVV.

V usage is TRBV4-2 and J usage is TRBJ2-3, with TRBD2 identical over 11 bases. Trimming cost V 1 base and J 0 bases; bases outside gene matches: 0. The CDR3 has 16 residues. Germline-derived CDR1 and CDR2 are LGHNA and YNFKEQ. The CDR3 nucleotides are TGTGCCAGCAGCCAAGGGACTAGCGGGAGCACAGATACGCAGTATTTT. Residues: CASSQGTSGSTDTQYF.